The 32 T cell receptor beta chains below come from one sample, sequenced in a study of shared clonotypes between healthy human individuals. TCRdb keeps only in-frame clones here, not all; method: immunoSEQ multiplex PCR. This sample carries about 380,000 clones, roughly 96% of them seen once, and the ten largest clones take 0.32%. The sequencing sample was made of memory CD8+ T cells sorted from blood. Subset meaning: CD45RO+ cells pooled with CCR7-negative TemRA cells. Every receptor here comes from a man younger than 40 in good health.

This chain links TRBV28 with TRBJ2-7; the match to TRBD1 covers 8 bases. The CDR3 has 13 amino acids. Germline CDR1 MDHEN, CDR2 SYDVKM. The V gene end was trimmed by 6 bases and the J gene end by 2 bases; junction bases not matched to a gene: 3. The CDR3 coding sequence is TGTGCCAGCAGGCCGGGACAGGCCTACGAGCAGTACTTC. It yields the protein CASRPGQAYEQYF.

This clone appeared a single time. This chain connects TRBV7-9 to TRBJ1-2; D remains unclear. The CDR3 length is 17 residues. V was pared by 2 bases and J by 6 bases, with 22 bases between. Germline loops: CDR1 SEHNR, CDR2 FQNEAQ (reference sequence). This chain's CDR3 is CASSLTGAHRWGNGYTF. The CDR3 DNA follows: TGTGCCAGCAGCTTAACTGGAGCACACCGTTGGGGTAATGGCTACACCTTC.

The chain joins TRBV18 to TRBJ2-5, with 11 nucleotides matching TRBD2. Germline V gives CDR1 KGHSH, CDR2 LQKENI. The length of the CDR3 is 23 residues. The V gene end was trimmed by 4 bases and the J gene end by 5 bases; junction bases not matched to a gene: 30. CDR3 amino acids: CASSRSRGLGLAGPRPLDETQYF. DNA of the CDR3: TGTGCCAGCTCACGATCTAGGGGACTTGGACTAGCGGGCCCTCGGCCGTTGGACGAGACCCAGTACTTC. Complete variable domain (other parts from reference TRBV18 and TRBJ2-5): NAGVMQNPRHLVRRRGQEARLRCSPMKGHSHVYWYRQLPEEGLKFMVYLQKENIIDESGMPKERFSAEFPKEGPSILRIQQVVRGDSAAYFCASSRSRGLGLAGPRPLDETQYFGPGTRLLVL.

The chain uses TRBV6-5 and TRBJ2-7; possibly TRBD1 for D (5 bases). Germline-derived CDR1 and CDR2 are MNHEY and SVGAGI. The CDR3 runs 14 residues. V lost 6 bases and J 2 bases, leaving 14 bases between the germline ends. CDR3 sequence (DNA): TGTGCCAGCAGAATGACAGTTAATCCCTACGAGCAGTACTTC. The encoded protein is CASRMTVNPYEQYF.

This clone showed up just once. This chain links TRBV19 with TRBJ1-1; unclear D gene. Germline CDR1 is LNHDA and CDR2 is SQIVND (reference sequence). The CDR3 has 13 amino acids. V was cut by 5 bases and J by 2 bases, with 9 bases left in between. CDR3 region: CASSPTYNTEAFF. The CDR3 DNA sequence: TGTGCCAGTAGTCCGACCTACAACACTGAAGCTTTCTTT.

The chain carries TRBV4-1 and TRBJ2-1; 10 nucleotides agree with TRBD2. This CDR3 region has 18 residues. J was trimmed by 6 bases and V by 0 bases; bases with no gene match: 11. From germline, CDR1 is MGHRA and CDR2 YSYEKL. The CDR3 DNA is TGCGCCAGCAGCCAAGATAGGGACAGCGGGAGGGCCAGCAATGAGCAGTTCTTC. Its protein is CASSQDRDSGRASNEQFF.

The V and J genes are TRBV15 and TRBJ1-3, with unresolved D. The CDR3 has 15 amino acids. The germline V and J ends were trimmed by 0 bases and 4 bases, with 10 bases remaining between them. Germline assignment: CDR1 LNHNV and CDR2 YYDKDF (reference sequence). CDR3 bases: TGTGCCACCAGCAGAGAGCGGGCGTCAGGAAACACCATATATTTT. Protein product: CATSRERASGNTIYF.

In DNA, the CDR3 is TGTGCCAGTAGTATATCAGGGGCCGGTAGCAATCAGCCCCAGCATTTT. Translating gives CASSISGAGSNQPQHF. The rearrangement links TRBV19 to TRBJ1-5, with D tentatively TRBD1 (6 bases). The CDR3 contains 16 residues. Trimming stripped 2 bases from V and 0 bases from J, with 11 bases between. CDR1 and CDR2 from the germline V gene are LNHDA and SQIVND (reference sequence). Full variable domain (remainder filled in from reference TRBV19 and TRBJ1-5): DGGITQSPKYLFRKEGQNVTLSCEQNLNHDAMYWYRQDPGQGLRLIYYSQIVNDFQKGDIAEGYSVSREKKESFPLTVTSAQKNPTAFYLCASSISGAGSNQPQHFGDGTRLSIL.

This clone was observed a single time. This rearrangement joins TRBV14 to TRBJ2-1; TRBD2 agrees at 14 bases. J lost 0 bases, V lost 0 bases, and 4 bases had no gene match. Germline V gene sequence: CDR1 SGHDN, CDR2 FVKESK. The CDR3 has 19 amino acids. The CDR3 DNA sequence: TGTGCCAGCAGCCAAGATAGGACTAGCGGGAGGATCTCCTACAATGAGCAGTTCTTC. Translation: CASSQDRTSGRISYNEQFF.

V gene TRBV4-1 combines with J gene TRBJ2-2, with 10 bases matching TRBD2. This CDR3 has 16 residues. Unmatched junction bases numbered 0, after V lost 1 base and J lost 1 base. CDR1 is MGHRA and CDR2 is YSYEKL in the germline V gene. The CDR3 DNA reads TGCGCCAGCAGCCAAGGGACTAGCGGGAACACCGGGGAGCTGTTTTTT. Its translation: CASSQGTSGNTGELFF.

The chain joins TRBV11-1 to TRBJ2-7; D gene ambiguous. Germline CDR1 reads SGHAT; CDR2 reads FQDESV (reference sequence). The CDR3 has 12 residues. Trimming took 4 bases from V and 2 from J, leaving 6 bases between them. Written as DNA, the CDR3 is TGTGCCAGCAGCTCATCCCCCTACGAGCAGTACTTC. It codes for CASSSSPYEQYF.

The chain links TRBV15 to TRBJ2-7; TRBD2 matches at 9 bases. The CDR3 extends over 16 amino acids. Unmatched junction bases numbered 5, after V lost 1 base and J lost 1 base. Germline V gene sequence: CDR1 LNHNV, CDR2 YYDKDF (reference sequence). The CDR3 coding sequence is TGTGCCACCAGCAGAGGGAGTAGCGGGAGATCCTACGAGCAGTACTTC. Amino acid sequence: CATSRGSSGRSYEQYF.

The chain uses TRBV18 and TRBJ2-7; 10 bases line up with TRBD2. Losses at the gene ends were 2 bases for V and 5 bases for J; bases not matched to a gene: 9. The CDR3 extends over 16 amino acids. Germline V gene lookup returns CDR1 KGHSH and CDR2 LQKENI. CDR3 coding DNA: TGTGCCAGCTCACCATATAATTTAGCGGGAGGCCACGAGCAGTACTTC. Encoded protein: CASSPYNLAGGHEQYF.

This chain joins TRBV29-1 and TRBJ1-5; TRBD1 is a possible D gene (6 bases). Looked up from germline, CDR1 is SQVTM and CDR2 is ANQGSEA. There are 12 residues in the CDR3. V dropped 4 bases and J dropped 6 bases, with 10 bases sitting between them. The CDR3 sequence: CSVVEGGQPQHF. CDR3 bases: TGCAGCGTTGTGGAAGGGGGTCAGCCCCAGCATTTT.

This sequence joins TRBV6-4 and TRBJ2-3, with a possible D match to TRBD2 (6 bases). The CDR3 contains 13 residues. Trimming stripped 6 bases from V and 5 bases from J, with 12 bases between. Germline-derived CDR1 and CDR2 are MRHNA and SNTAGT. The CDR3 protein is CASSREKEDTQYF. For the CDR3, the DNA is TGTGCCAGCAGCCGGGAGAAGGAAGATACGCAGTATTTT.

CDR3 nucleotides: TGTGCCAGCAGTGAAGCCCTGACTAGCGGGAGGGCGGGGAATGAGCAGTTCTTC. Translation: CASSEALTSGRAGNEQFF. V and J are TRBV6-1 and TRBJ2-1; the match to TRBD2 covers 14 bases. Germline loops: CDR1 MNHNS, CDR2 SASEGT. V lost 0 bases, J lost 7 bases, and 8 bases stayed unmatched. The CDR3 loop spans 18 amino acids.

The gene calls are TRBV19 and TRBJ2-7; 9 positions match TRBD1. This CDR3 region has 14 residues. Germline V lookup: CDR1 LNHDA, CDR2 SQIVND (reference sequence). V lost 9 bases, J lost 5 bases, and 11 bases stayed unmatched. The CDR3 here is CARFYRDRVNEQYF. The DNA of the CDR3 is TGTGCCAGATTCTACCGGGACAGGGTGAACGAGCAGTACTTC.

This chain joins TRBV19 and TRBJ1-2, with 7 bases aligning to TRBD1. There are 16 residues in the CDR3. V shed 10 bases, J shed 5 bases, and the junction held 19 bases outside the gene matches. Looked up from germline, CDR1 is LNHDA and CDR2 is SQIVND (reference sequence). CDR3 DNA sequence: TGTGCCAATAATGAGAGAACTCGGGACAGACTATATGGCTACACCTTC. Amino acids: CANNERTRDRLYGYTF.

V gene TRBV5-4 combines with J gene TRBJ2-6, with TRBD1 identical over 9 bases. With V trimmed by 4 bases and J by 0 bases, 11 bases remained unmatched. The CDR3 sequence is 19 residues long. Germline lookup yields CDR1 SGHNT and CDR2 YYREEE (reference sequence). The CDR3 DNA follows: TGTGCCAGCAGCGTTACCGGGACAGGGCCCCTCTCTGGGGCCAACGTCCTGACTTTC. Translating gives CASSVTGTGPLSGANVLTF.

The rearrangement links TRBV5-1 to TRBJ1-1; 8 bases agree with TRBD1. Germline loops: CDR1 SGHRS, CDR2 YFSETQ. The CDR3 extends over 14 amino acids. Trimming removed 3 bases from V and 6 bases from J; junction bases left unmatched: 7. The CDR3 nucleotides read TGCGCCAGCAGCTCCGGACAGGGAAGGGCTGAAGCTTTCTTT. It is translated as CASSSGQGRAEAFF.

The chain joins TRBV6-1 to TRBJ2-7, with TRBD2 identical over 11 bases. V shed 1 base, J shed 7 bases, and the junction held 6 bases outside the gene matches. The CDR3 runs 15 residues. The germline V gene encodes CDR1 MNHNS and CDR2 SASEGT. CDR3 amino acids: CASSEGLLAGEEQYF. The DNA for the CDR3 is TGTGCCAGCAGTGAAGGCTTACTAGCGGGAGAAGAGCAGTACTTC.

Here the CDR3 DNA reads TGTGCCAGCAGCGGAGAACTTGGGACTAGCGGGTTCACAGATACGCAGTATTTT. Its protein product is CASSGELGTSGFTDTQYF. This rearrangement joins TRBV9 to TRBJ2-3, with 12 positions matching TRBD2. In germline, CDR1 is SGDLS, CDR2 YYNGEE. This CDR3 region has 18 residues. Trimming removed 3 bases from V and 2 bases from J; junction bases left unmatched: 10. Full variable domain (rest looked up from reference TRBV9 and TRBJ2-3): DSGVTQTPKHLITATGQRVTLRCSPRSGDLSVYWYQQSLDQGLQFLIQYYNGEERAKGNILERFSAQQFPDLHSELNLSSLELGDSALYFCASSGELGTSGFTDTQYFGPGTRLTVL.

This chain links TRBV6-5 with TRBJ2-7; 7 nucleotides agree with TRBD1. CDR1 and CDR2 (germline): MNHEY, SVGAGI. The trim removed 0 bases at V and 2 bases at J, leaving 4 bases unmatched. The CDR3 runs 15 residues. In DNA, the CDR3 is TGTGCCAGCAGTTACTCGGGACAGCAGGCCTACGAGCAGTACTTC. It specifies CASSYSGQQAYEQYF.

J is TRBJ2-3 and V is TRBV5-1; 10 nucleotides match TRBD1. CDR1 SGHRS and CDR2 YFSETQ come from the germline V gene. CDR3 length equals 14 residues. V was pared by 5 bases and J by 3 bases, with 3 bases of the junction left unmatched. The DNA of the CDR3 is TGCGCCAGCAGATGGACAGGGGGAACAGATACGCAGTATTTT. Protein product: CASRWTGGTDTQYF.

V usage is TRBV27 and J usage is TRBJ2-1, with 10 bases identical to TRBD2. CDR1 MNHEY and CDR2 SMNVEV come from the germline V gene (reference sequence). CDR3 length: 15 residues. After removal of 1 base from V and 4 bases from J, the junction contained 1 base not matched to a gene. This chain's CDR3 is CASSLLGLAYNEQFF. Written as DNA, the CDR3 is TGTGCCAGCAGTTTATTGGGACTAGCGTACAATGAGCAGTTCTTC.

This chain connects TRBV28 to TRBJ2-7; TRBD2 aligns across 13 bases. Germline CDR1 and CDR2: MDHEN and SYDVKM. The CDR3 has 15 amino acids. V trimming: 6 bases; J trimming: 4 bases; junction bases outside the gene matches: 6. CDR3 residues: CASSLLAGGGYEQYF. In DNA, the CDR3 is TGTGCCAGCAGCTTACTAGCGGGAGGGGGATACGAGCAGTACTTC.

The chain recombines TRBV19 with TRBJ2-7; 10 bases align to TRBD2. Germline CDR1 is LNHDA and CDR2 is SQIVND (reference sequence). The CDR3 is made up of 19 amino acids. After removal of 3 bases from V and 5 bases from J, the junction contained 19 bases not matched to a gene. The CDR3 is CASSIVRTAKAGGDHEQYF. The CDR3 DNA sequence: TGTGCCAGTAGTATCGTGCGGACTGCGAAAGCGGGAGGGGACCACGAGCAGTACTTC.

This chain joins TRBV6-1 and TRBJ1-3; TRBD1 aligns across 7 bases. The CDR3 covers 13 residues. V was clipped by 10 bases and J by 4 bases; unmatched bases: 7. Germline V CDR1 and CDR2: MNHNS, SASEGT. CDR3 region: CATDQGGGNTIYF. CDR3 nucleotide sequence: TGTGCCACCGATCAGGGGGGAGGAAACACCATATATTTT.

This chain uses TRBV5-1 with TRBJ1-5; TRBD1 matches at 8 bases. The germline gives CDR1 SGHRS, CDR2 YFSETQ. V gave up 4 bases and J gave up 2 bases; unmatched junction bases: 11. This CDR3 is built from 17 residues. The chain's CDR3 is CASSQDRAGWGNQPQHF. For the CDR3, the DNA is TGCGCCAGCAGCCAGGACAGGGCAGGATGGGGCAATCAGCCCCAGCATTTT.

As for this clone: In the same sample, other DNA sequences code for this CDR3. This chain uses TRBV10-1 with TRBJ2-1; D is perhaps TRBD1 (5 bases). V was clipped by 4 bases and J by 4 bases, with 5 bases between them. Germline CDR1 and CDR2: WNHNN and SYGVQD (reference sequence). The CDR3 is made up of 12 amino acids. CDR3 in DNA: TGCGCCAGCAGTGGGACATACAATGAGCAGTTCTTC. Translating it yields CASSGTYNEQFF.

The rearrangement uses TRBV10-1 and TRBJ2-7; the match to TRBD1 covers 10 bases. The CDR3 consists of 15 residues. Germline lookup yields CDR1 WNHNN and CDR2 SYGVQD (reference sequence). Losses at the gene ends were 3 bases for V and 7 bases for J; bases not matched to a gene: 9. The CDR3, as DNA: TGCGCCAGCAGTGACCCCAGACAGGGGGCGCGGGAGCAGTACTTC. Its protein is CASSDPRQGAREQYF.

The rearrangement uses TRBV11-2 and TRBJ1-1; tentative D call: TRBD1 (5 bases). Per germline, CDR1 SGHAT and CDR2 FQNNGV. CDR3 length: 13 residues. Trimming cost V 6 bases and J 0 bases, with 8 bases left between them. Here the CDR3 DNA reads TGTGCCAGCAGACAGGCCATGAACACTGAAGCTTTCTTT. Amino acids: CASRQAMNTEAFF.